This T cell receptor (beta chain) came from a study of OX40 agonist ivuxolimab in advanced cancers. Study summary: At under 85% male, the cohort had a mean age of around 56 years, ranging from roughly 20 to 80. Study-wide results and limits: CD8+ T cells showed, on average, more clonal expansion than CD4+ cells.

TCRdb keeps only in-frame clones here, not all; method: immunoSEQ multiplex PCR. Of around 70,000 clones in the sample, 84% are singletons; the top ten hold 0.9% to 1.4%. Concerning this clone itself: Its antigen is not identified.

Germline V gene lookup returns CDR1 SGHNT and CDR2 YENEEA. CDR3 length equals 15 residues. V dropped 6 bases and J dropped 1; count of bases not matched to a gene: 8. This chain connects TRBV11-3 to TRBJ1-1, with 7 bases identical to TRBD1. The TCR sequence derives from an adult with an advanced solid tumor such as melanoma, head and neck, liver or kidney cancer. The source material was CD4+ or CD8+ T cells sorted from blood, sampled in a trial of the OX40 agonist ivuxolimab. In DNA form, the CDR3 reads TGTGCCAGCAGTTTTGAGGGACAGCGGAACACTGAAGCTTTCTTT. Translation gives CASSFEGQRNTEAFF.